This passage covers 30 T cell receptor beta chains from one sample sequenced in a study of cytomegalovirus exposure and HLA in healthy donors (dated by TCRdb to about 2017). The library was generated by the immunoSEQ multiplex PCR assay. The multiplex PCR relied on a mix of 60 forward primers for TCR Vbeta segments and 13 reverse primers for TCR Jbeta segments. Not all clones reach the TCRdb copy of this immuneACCESS table, which keeps in-frame sequences only. Checked studies attribute under half of the gap to unresolved V genes and leave the rest unexplained. The sample table contains around 90,000 clones; only one count was recorded for around 80% of them. Of the sample, approximately 3% falls within the top ten clones. The material sequenced was PBMCs. These receptors all come from a man aged 25-45 years in good health and CMV-seronegative.

The rearrangement links TRBV5-1 to TRBJ1-2; 7 nucleotides align to TRBD1. The germline gives CDR1 SGHRS, CDR2 YFSETQ. The CDR3 covers 15 residues. V was clipped by 4 bases and J by 4 bases; unmatched bases: 10. This chain's CDR3 is CASSLGRQGSYGYTF. CDR3 coding DNA: TGCGCCAGCAGCCTAGGACGACAGGGAAGCTATGGCTACACCTTC.

The chain has TRBV2 and TRBJ1-2; D possibly corresponds to TRBD1 (5 bases). Germline V gene data show CDR1 as SNHLY and CDR2 as FYNNEI. Deletions cut 1 base from V and 3 bases from J, with 6 bases between. This CDR3 has 13 amino acids. The CDR3 region has the DNA TGTGCCAGCAGTGAAGGGGGGGACTATGGCTACACCTTC. Amino acid sequence: CASSEGGDYGYTF.

This clone was counted only a few times. This chain joins TRBV28 and TRBJ1-5; 10 bases line up with TRBD1. There are 17 residues in the CDR3. Germline CDR1 reads MDHEN; CDR2 reads SYDVKM. Unmatched junction bases numbered 8, after V lost 5 bases and J lost 1 base. The CDR3 reads CASSGRRQGASNQPQHF. In nucleotides, the CDR3 is TGTGCCAGCAGTGGCCGACGACAGGGGGCGAGCAATCAGCCCCAGCATTTT.

This chain links TRBV10-3 with TRBJ2-7; D unresolved. Trimming cost V 2 bases and J 7 bases, with 12 bases left between them. The germline gives CDR1 ENHRY, CDR2 SYGVKD. This CDR3 region has 13 residues. The CDR3 spells CAISERQVLEQYF. CDR3 coding DNA: TGTGCCATCAGTGAGAGGCAGGTTCTGGAGCAGTACTTC.

This chain links TRBV30 with TRBJ1-1, with 7 bases matching TRBD1. Trimming at V came to 3 bases and at J to 3 bases, leaving 4 bases not matched to a gene. Germline CDR1 and CDR2: GTSNPN and SVGIG (reference sequence). CDR3 size: 13 residues. CDR3 protein: CAWRRGLYTEAFF. CDR3 nucleotides: TGTGCCTGGAGGAGGGGGCTATACACTGAAGCTTTCTTT.

The chain is built from TRBV9 and TRBJ2-1, with D perhaps TRBD1 (6 bases). This CDR3 has 16 residues. Trimming took off 3 bases at V and 3 bases at J, with 16 bases between the two ends. CDR1 SGDLS and CDR2 YYNGEE come from the germline V gene. The CDR3, as DNA: TGTGCCAGCAGCGCCCAGATGGGGGCTAACTACAATGAGCAGTTCTTC. This translates into CASSAQMGANYNEQFF.

The V call is TRBV27, the J call TRBJ1-5, with D possibly being TRBD1 (5 bases). The germline gives CDR1 MNHEY, CDR2 SMNVEV (reference sequence). The CDR3 loop spans 15 amino acids. V gave up 3 bases and J gave up 0 bases, with 9 bases separating them. CDR3 residues: CASSFDSYSNQPQHF. In DNA form, the CDR3 reads TGTGCCAGCAGTTTCGACAGTTATAGCAATCAGCCCCAGCATTTT.

This chain joins TRBV4-3 and TRBJ2-1; weak D call: TRBD2 (5 bases). The V gene lost 0 bases and the J gene lost 2 bases, with 14 bases spanning the gap. The CDR3 spans 17 residues. Looked up from germline, CDR1 is LGHNA and CDR2 is YSLEER. The CDR3 bases are TGCGCCAGCAGCCAAGATCCCGAGGGTGGGCCCTACAATGAGCAGTTCTTC. It codes for CASSQDPEGGPYNEQFF.

The gene calls are TRBV6-5 and TRBJ2-7; 11 nucleotides agree with TRBD1. The ends lost 3 bases at V and 2 bases at J; junction bases unmatched: 3. Looked up from germline, CDR1 is MNHEY and CDR2 is SVGAGI. The CDR3 sequence is 15 residues long. Written as DNA, the CDR3 is TGTGCCAGCAGTTATGGACAGGGGGCTGCCTACGAGCAGTACTTC. Translating it yields CASSYGQGAAYEQYF.

The rearrangement uses TRBV6-1 and TRBJ1-1; D uncertain. Looked up from germline, CDR1 is MNHNS and CDR2 is SASEGT. This CDR3 is 14 amino acids long. Between the trimmed V and J ends, which lost 11 bases and 0 bases, there was a span of 16 bases. In DNA, the CDR3 is TGTGCCGGCACTACAGCACAGATGAACACTGAAGCTTTCTTT. As protein: CAGTTAQMNTEAFF.

This clone was seen just once. The chain is built from TRBV19 and TRBJ1-1; D is undetermined. The V gene's germline CDR1 is LNHDA and CDR2 SQIVND (reference sequence). The CDR3 has 14 amino acids. V lost 7 bases and J 4 bases, leaving 16 bases between the germline ends. The CDR3 bases are TGTGCCAGTATCGGGGTTGTTGGGTTCACTGAAGCTTTCTTT. This sequence encodes CASIGVVGFTEAFF.

This rearrangement joins TRBV5-6 to TRBJ2-7, with 11 bases lining up with TRBD1. J gave up 4 bases and V 4 bases, and 7 bases lay outside the gene matches. This CDR3 has 15 amino acids. Germline CDR1 reads SGHDT; CDR2 reads YYEEEE. The CDR3 coding sequence is TGTGCCAGCAGCCCGACGGACAGGGGGCCTTACGAGCAGTACTTC. Translation: CASSPTDRGPYEQYF. The full variable domain, with the rest looked up from reference TRBV5-6 and TRBJ2-7, is DAGVTQSPTHLIKTRGQQVTLRCSPKSGHDTVSWYQQALGQGPQFIFQYYEEEERQRGNFPDRFSGHQFPNYSSELNVNALLLGDSALYLCASSPTDRGPYEQYFGPGTRLTVT.

The table lists this clone with a few counts. The chain combines TRBV5-1 with TRBJ2-5; 7 positions match TRBD1. The CDR3 sequence is 14 residues long. The germline V gene has CDR1 SGHRS and CDR2 YFSETQ. V lost 4 bases to trimming and J lost 7 bases; unmatched junction nucleotides: 10. DNA for the CDR3: TGCGCCAGCAGCCCCTGGGACAGTCGGGGGACCCAGTACTTC. Translation gives CASSPWDSRGTQYF.

The chain's CDR3 is CASSMEGGSGYGYTF. CDR3 DNA: TGTGCCAGTAGTATGGAGGGCGGTTCAGGATATGGCTACACCTTC. The genes are TRBV19 and TRBJ1-2, with D unclear. Germline assignment: CDR1 LNHDA and CDR2 SQIVND (reference sequence). The V end lost 3 bases, the J end lost 5 bases, and 16 bases lay between the germline ends. The CDR3 is made up of 15 amino acids.

In regard to this clone: The conserved phenylalanine or tryptophan normally closing the CDR3 is absent here, so this likely arose from a read error. The V call is TRBV2, the J call TRBJ1-4; unclear D gene. CDR1 and CDR2 from the germline V gene are SNHLY and FYNNEI. V was cut by 3 bases and J by 8 bases, with 10 bases left in between. The CDR3 is made up of 13 amino acids. The CDR3 coding sequence is TGTGCCAGCAGTGAGTATCCCGCGGAAAAACTGTTTGTT. Encoded protein: CASSEYPAEKLFV.

This chain connects TRBV7-9 to TRBJ1-1; TRBD1 agrees at 8 bases. CDR3 length: 15 amino acids. CDR1 is SEHNR and CDR2 is FQNEAQ in the germline V gene (reference sequence). V shed 8 bases, J shed 5 bases, and the junction held 13 bases outside the gene matches. CDR3 sequence reads: CASATGGNIGTEAFF. CDR3 DNA sequence: TGTGCCAGCGCCACAGGGGGGAACATTGGTACTGAAGCTTTCTTT. Full variable domain (remainder filled in from reference TRBV7-9 and TRBJ1-1): DTGVSQNPRHKITKRGQNVTFRCDPISEHNRLYWYRQTLGQGPEFLTYFQNEAQLEKSRLLSDRFSAERPKGSFSTLEIQRTEQGDSAMYLCASATGGNIGTEAFFGQGTRLTVV.

The chain employs TRBV5-1 and TRBJ1-4, with a weak D call TRBD1 (6 bases). Trimming removed 4 bases from V and 9 bases from J, with 16 bases in between. The germline CDR1 and CDR2 sequences are SGHRS and YFSETQ. The CDR3 extends over 14 amino acids. CDR3 nucleotide sequence: TGCGCCAGCAGCCCCAGGGGAGTAAGTAAAAAACTGTTTTTT. Translated, it gives CASSPRGVSKKLFF.

The V and J genes are TRBV7-9 and TRBJ1-1; 12 nucleotides line up with TRBD1. Germline CDR1 reads SEHNR; CDR2 reads FQNEAQ (reference sequence). The trim removed 5 bases at V and 6 bases at J, leaving 10 bases unmatched. This CDR3 is built from 16 residues. Here the CDR3 reads CASSPRGQGALPEAFF. The DNA for the CDR3 is TGTGCCAGCAGCCCCCGGGGACAGGGGGCGCTACCTGAAGCTTTCTTT.

The chain recombines TRBV15 with TRBJ2-1; D might be TRBD1 (5 bases). Per germline, CDR1 LNHNV and CDR2 YYDKDF (reference sequence). The CDR3 spans 13 residues. Trimming left V 1 base short and J 4 bases short, with 5 bases between. The CDR3, as DNA: TGTGCCACCAGCAGAGGACAGTACAATGAGCAGTTCTTC. Translated, it gives CATSRGQYNEQFF.

The chain links TRBV14 to TRBJ1-1; unclear D gene. Germline V CDR1 and CDR2: SGHDN, FVKESK. This CDR3 contains 15 residues. V was shortened by 0 bases and J by 4 bases, with 12 bases between the two germline ends. In DNA, the CDR3 is TGTGCCAGCAGCCAAGATGTAGGGCGGGTCACTGAAGCTTTCTTT. This gives the protein CASSQDVGRVTEAFF.

The V call is TRBV7-3, the J call TRBJ1-1, with 9 bases identical to TRBD1. The CDR3 covers 16 residues. In germline, CDR1 is SGHTA, CDR2 FQGTGA. V dropped 5 bases and J dropped 0; count of bases not matched to a gene: 7. This CDR3 reads CASSVGTGSLNTEAFF. As DNA, the CDR3 is TGTGCCAGCAGCGTCGGGACAGGGAGTTTGAACACTGAAGCTTTCTTT.

This clone has just one count. CDR3 residues: CASSWTAIYGYTF. CDR3 DNA sequence: TGTGCCAGCAGTTGGACAGCTATCTATGGCTACACCTTC. This chain uses TRBV28 with TRBJ1-2, with a possible D match to TRBD1 (6 bases). Germline lookup yields CDR1 MDHEN and CDR2 SYDVKM. Trimming stripped 4 bases from V and 4 bases from J, with 10 bases between. The length of the CDR3 is 13 residues.

The chain carries TRBV7-2 and TRBJ2-3; D is possibly TRBD1 (5 bases). CDR1 and CDR2 (germline): SGHTA, FQGNSA. This CDR3 spans 17 amino acids. V was clipped by 5 bases and J by 1 base, with 19 bases between them. The chain's CDR3 is CASSQGPRVLGTDTQYF. The CDR3 DNA follows: TGTGCCAGCAGCCAGGGTCCCAGAGTCCTCGGCACAGATACGCAGTATTTT.

This clone was counted once. The V and J genes are TRBV28 and TRBJ2-5; D is perhaps TRBD1 (6 bases). TRBJ2-7 explains the end of the DNA better; the J call may be wrong. Germline V gene sequence: CDR1 MDHEN, CDR2 SYDVKM. CDR3 length: 16 residues. The CDR3 DNA reads as TGTGCCAGCAGTTCCCGACAGGTTCCTGCGAACTACGAGCAGTACTTC. It specifies CASSSRQVPANYEQYF.

The chain has TRBV2 and TRBJ2-1, with TRBD2 as a possible D gene (6 bases). V lost 9 bases to trimming and J lost 0 bases, with 15 bases between them. This CDR3 comprises 15 residues. Germline lookup yields CDR1 SNHLY and CDR2 FYNNEI. CDR3 residues: CASSREEISYNEQFF. CDR3 nucleotides: TGTGCCAGTTCGAGGGAGGAGATCTCCTACAATGAGCAGTTCTTC. Filled out from reference TRBV2 and TRBJ2-1, the complete variable domain reads EPEVTQTPSHQVTQMGQEVILRCVPISNHLYFYWYRQILGQKVEFLVSFYNNEISEKSEIFDDQFSVERPDGSNFTLKIRSTKLEDSAMYFCASSREEISYNEQFFGPGTRLTVL.

This chain uses TRBV6-1 with TRBJ1-2, with D unclear. V was pared by 3 bases and J by 4 bases, with 6 bases between. Germline CDR1 and CDR2: MNHNS and SASEGT. This CDR3 has 12 amino acids. CDR3 sequence: CASSDIAYGYTF. In nucleotides, the CDR3 is TGTGCCAGCAGTGACATAGCCTATGGCTACACCTTC.

The chain recombines TRBV6-5 with TRBJ1-2; D might be TRBD1 (6 bases). Per the germline V gene, CDR1 is MNHEY and CDR2 is SVGAGI. CDR3 length: 13 residues. V was trimmed by 5 bases and J by 4 bases, leaving 11 bases between them. CDR3 sequence reads: CASSAGTSYGYTF. CDR3 nucleotide sequence: TGTGCCAGCAGTGCCGGGACAAGCTATGGCTACACCTTC.

V is TRBV7-3 and J is TRBJ2-1; TRBD2 matches 9 bases. Germline-derived CDR1 and CDR2 are SGHTA and FQGTGA. Trimming removed 6 bases from V and 6 bases from J; junction bases left unmatched: 9. There are 15 residues in the CDR3. The CDR3 loop is CASRVLAGDSNEQFF. The CDR3, as DNA: TGTGCCAGCAGGGTACTAGCGGGCGACTCCAATGAGCAGTTCTTC.

The V and J genes are TRBV6-6 and TRBJ1-4, with TRBD1 matching over 8 bases. With V trimmed by 6 bases and J by 5 bases, 8 bases remained unmatched. Looked up from germline, CDR1 is MNHNY and CDR2 is SVGAGI (reference sequence). The CDR3 is made up of 15 amino acids. In DNA, the CDR3 is TGTGCCAGCAGCAACGCCGGGACAGGCAATGAAAAACTGTTTTTT. It translates to CASSNAGTGNEKLFF.

This clone came up a few times. The chain recombines TRBV29-1 with TRBJ2-3; 10 bases match TRBD2. The CDR3 covers 15 residues. CDR1 and CDR2 from the germline V gene are SQVTM and ANQGSEA. V was clipped by 7 bases and J by 5 bases; unmatched bases: 12. The CDR3 protein is CSASTGTSVGDTQYF. CDR3 nucleotides: TGCAGCGCTTCTACCGGGACTAGCGTGGGAGATACGCAGTATTTT.